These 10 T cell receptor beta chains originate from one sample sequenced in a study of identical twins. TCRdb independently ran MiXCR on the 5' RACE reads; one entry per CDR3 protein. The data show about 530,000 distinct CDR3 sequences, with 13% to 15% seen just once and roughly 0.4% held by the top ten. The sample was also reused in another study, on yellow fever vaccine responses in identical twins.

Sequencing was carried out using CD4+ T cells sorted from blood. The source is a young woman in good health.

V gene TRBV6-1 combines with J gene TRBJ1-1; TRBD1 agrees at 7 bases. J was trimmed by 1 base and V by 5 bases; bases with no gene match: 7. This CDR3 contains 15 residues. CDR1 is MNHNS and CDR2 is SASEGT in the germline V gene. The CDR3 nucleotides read TGTGCCAGCAGTCCATTAGACAGGGCGAACACTGAAGCTTTCTTT. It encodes CASSPLDRANTEAFF.

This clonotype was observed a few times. DNA for the CDR3: TGTGCCAGCAGTACTAGCGGGAAGTACGAGCAGTACTTC. This gives the protein CASSTSGKYEQYF. This rearrangement joins TRBV6-5 to TRBJ2-7, with 10 nucleotides matching TRBD2. V lost 5 bases to trimming and J lost 4 bases; unmatched junction nucleotides: 2. This CDR3 is built from 13 residues. From germline, CDR1 is MNHEY and CDR2 SVGAGI.

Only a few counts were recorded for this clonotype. The CDR3, as DNA: TGTGCCAGCAGTCCGTCACATGAAAAACTGTTTTTT. Its translation is CASSPSHEKLFF. The chain combines TRBV12-3 or TRBV12-4 with TRBJ1-4; D remains ambiguous. Trimming stripped 5 bases from V and 6 bases from J, with 7 bases between. The CDR3 is 12 amino acids.

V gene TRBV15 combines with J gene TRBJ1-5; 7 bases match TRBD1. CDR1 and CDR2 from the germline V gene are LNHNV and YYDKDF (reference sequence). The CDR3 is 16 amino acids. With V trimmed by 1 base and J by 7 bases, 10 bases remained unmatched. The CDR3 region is CATSRGGTAIAQPQHF. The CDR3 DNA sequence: TGTGCCACCAGCAGAGGAGGGACAGCCATTGCCCAGCCCCAGCATTTT.

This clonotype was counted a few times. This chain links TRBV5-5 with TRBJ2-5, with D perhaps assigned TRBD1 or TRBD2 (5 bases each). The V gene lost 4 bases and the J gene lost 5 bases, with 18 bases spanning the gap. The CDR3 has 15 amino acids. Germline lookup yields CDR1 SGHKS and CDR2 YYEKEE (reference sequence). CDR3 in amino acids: CASSPLDLWGETQYF. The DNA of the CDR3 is TGTGCCAGCAGCCCACTAGACCTCTGGGGGGAGACCCAGTACTTC.

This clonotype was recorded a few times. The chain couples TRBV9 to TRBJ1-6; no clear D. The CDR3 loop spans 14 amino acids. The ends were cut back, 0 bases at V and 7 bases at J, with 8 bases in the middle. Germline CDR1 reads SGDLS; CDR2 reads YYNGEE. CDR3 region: CASSVGAANSPLHF. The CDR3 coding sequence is TGTGCCAGCAGCGTAGGGGCAGCGAATTCACCCCTCCACTTT.

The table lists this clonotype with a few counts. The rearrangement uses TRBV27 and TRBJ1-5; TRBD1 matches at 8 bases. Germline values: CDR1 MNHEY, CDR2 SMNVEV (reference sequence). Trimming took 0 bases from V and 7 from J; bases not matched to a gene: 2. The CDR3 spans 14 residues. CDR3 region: CASSLSGQGQPQHF. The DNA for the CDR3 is TGTGCCAGCAGTTTATCCGGACAGGGCCAGCCCCAGCATTTT.

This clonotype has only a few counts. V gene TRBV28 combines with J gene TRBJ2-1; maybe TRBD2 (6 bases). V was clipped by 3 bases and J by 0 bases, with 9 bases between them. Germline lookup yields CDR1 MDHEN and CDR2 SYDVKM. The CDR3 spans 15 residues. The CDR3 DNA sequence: TGTGCCAGCAGTTTTGCGGGAAGCTCCTACAATGAGCAGTTCTTC. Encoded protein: CASSFAGSSYNEQFF.

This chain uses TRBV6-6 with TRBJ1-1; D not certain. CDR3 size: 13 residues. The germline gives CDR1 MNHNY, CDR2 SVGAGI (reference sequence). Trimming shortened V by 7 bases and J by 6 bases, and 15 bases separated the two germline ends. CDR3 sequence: CASNRQGGAEAFF. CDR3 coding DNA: TGTGCCAGCAACCGACAAGGTGGGGCTGAAGCTTTCTTT.

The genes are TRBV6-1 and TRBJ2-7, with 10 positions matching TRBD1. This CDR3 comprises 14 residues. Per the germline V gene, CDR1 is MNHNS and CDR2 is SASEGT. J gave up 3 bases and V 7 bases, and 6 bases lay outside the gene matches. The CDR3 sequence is CASKLDRGNYEQYF. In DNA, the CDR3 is TGTGCCAGCAAGCTGGACAGGGGGAACTACGAGCAGTACTTC.